The subject of this entry is one T cell receptor beta chain. One end of the junction fails to match germline, which may point to a read error. The CDR3 has 11 residues. From germline, CDR1 is DFQATT and CDR2 SNEGSKA (reference sequence). Produced via immunoSEQ multiplex PCR; TCRdb's table is partial and in-frame only. The data show 20,000 to 25,000 clones, with about 91% seen just once and around 7.6% held by the top ten. The entry originates in a study of PD-1 and CTLA-4 blockade in melanoma. The sequencing here drew on CD8+ T cells from peripheral blood, taken before anti-PD-1 treatment. The sequence was collected from a human donor with melanoma. This sequence joins TRBV20-1 and TRBJ1-4; 8 bases are shared with TRBD1. This CDR3 reads CSFPTGGRTIF. The CDR3 nucleotides read TGCAGCTTTCCTACAGGGGGGCGCACGATTTTT.